These 30 T cell receptor beta chains were sequenced from one sample in a study of blood T cell repertoires in COVID-19. Assay used: immunoSEQ multiplex PCR; TCRdb lists only in-frame clones, some missing. The table lists a few hundred thousand clones, approximately 90% of them singletons. Sequences were obtained from PBMCs or T cells enriched from blood (not recorded which). Source of these receptors: a woman aged 60 to 75 in a cohort exposed to, infected with or recovered from COVID-19 (not recorded which).

The chain carries TRBV5-4 and TRBJ1-5; D may be TRBD1 (5 bases). The germline gives CDR1 SGHNT, CDR2 YYREEE (reference sequence). This CDR3 comprises 15 residues. With 4 bases removed from V and 5 bases from J, the gap between germline ends came to 16 bases. CDR3 sequence (DNA): TGTGCCAGCAGCGAGGGACTCTGGGGCGATCAGCCCCAGCATTTT. This sequence encodes CASSEGLWGDQPQHF.

The chain joins TRBV9 to TRBJ2-2; 8 positions match TRBD1. The CDR3 spans 15 residues. V was pared by 0 bases and J by 5 bases, with 3 bases of the junction left unmatched. The germline V gene encodes CDR1 SGDLS and CDR2 YYNGEE. The CDR3 is CASSVGTGRTGELFF. Here the CDR3 DNA reads TGTGCCAGCAGCGTAGGGACAGGGAGAACCGGGGAGCTGTTTTTT. Full variable domain (rest looked up from reference TRBV9 and TRBJ2-2): DSGVTQTPKHLITATGQRVTLRCSPRSGDLSVYWYQQSLDQGLQFLIQYYNGEERAKGNILERFSAQQFPDLHSELNLSSLELGDSALYFCASSVGTGRTGELFFGEGSRLTVL.

The V and J genes are TRBV2 and TRBJ1-5; tentatively, D is TRBD1 (6 bases). Trimming stripped 6 bases from V and 0 bases from J, with 12 bases between. The CDR3 spans 15 residues. CDR1 is SNHLY, CDR2 FYNNEI, per germline. Here the CDR3 reads CASRTGLNSNQPQHF. The CDR3 DNA sequence: TGTGCCAGCAGAACAGGGCTAAATAGCAATCAGCCCCAGCATTTT.

Only one count was recorded for this clone. The chain has TRBV11-2 and TRBJ1-1; 7 bases line up with TRBD1. Germline V lookup: CDR1 SGHAT, CDR2 FQNNGV. The J segment lost 6 bases and the V segment lost 6 bases, leaving 4 bases of the junction unmatched. The CDR3 has 12 amino acids. Here the CDR3 reads CASSSTGAEAFF. The CDR3 bases are TGTGCCAGCAGTTCAACAGGGGCTGAAGCTTTCTTT.

The CDR3 sequence is CATRRTSGMNNEQFF. The CDR3 coding sequence is TGTGCCACTCGACGGACTAGCGGGATGAACAATGAGCAGTTCTTC. V and J are TRBV15 and TRBJ2-1; 12 nucleotides line up with TRBD2. V shed 9 bases and J 5 bases; nucleotides not matched to a gene: 8. The CDR3 is 15 residues long. Germline V CDR1 and CDR2: LNHNV, YYDKDF (reference sequence). Combining the CDR3 with reference TRBV15 and TRBJ2-1 gives the whole variable domain DAMVIQNPRYQVTQFGKPVTLSCSQTLNHNVMYWYQQKSSQAPKLLFHYYDKDFNNEADTPDNFQSRRPNTSFCFLDIRSPGLGDTAMYLCATRRTSGMNNEQFFGPGTRLTVL.

The rearrangement uses TRBV7-2 and TRBJ2-7; 10 nucleotides align to TRBD2. Trimming took 0 bases from V and 5 from J; bases not matched to a gene: 4. The CDR3 consists of 15 residues. Germline values: CDR1 SGHTA, CDR2 FQGNSA. CDR3 in DNA: TGTGCCAGCAGCTTAGCCCTAGCGGGAGCCCACGAGCAGTACTTC. It codes for CASSLALAGAHEQYF.

This chain links TRBV7-2 with TRBJ1-1; a possible D gene is TRBD1 (5 bases). Germline V gene data show CDR1 as SGHTA and CDR2 as FQGNSA. V shed 5 bases and J shed 1 base, with 11 bases lying between them. This CDR3 region has 14 residues. In DNA form, the CDR3 reads TGTGCCAGCAGCCCCCTGGGGGGGAACACTGAAGCTTTCTTT. It is translated as CASSPLGGNTEAFF. The full variable domain, its missing parts supplied by reference TRBV7-2 and TRBJ1-1, is GAGVSQSPSNKVTEKGKDVELRCDPISGHTALYWYRQSLGQGLEFLIYFQGNSAPDKSGLPSDRFSAERTGGSVSTLTIQRTQQEDSAVYLCASSPLGGNTEAFFGQGTRLTVV.

The chain joins TRBV5-1 to TRBJ2-7; tentatively, D is TRBD1 (7 bases). The CDR3 totals 13 residues. Germline CDR1 and CDR2: SGHRS and YFSETQ. Trimming cost V 4 bases and J 3 bases, with 11 bases left between them. The CDR3 loop is CASSRGDSYEQYF. The CDR3 bases are TGCGCCAGCAGCCGCGGGGACAGCTACGAGCAGTACTTC.

The chain employs TRBV6-5 and TRBJ2-5; TRBD2 is a possible D gene (5 bases). The CDR3 totals 15 residues. Germline V gives CDR1 MNHEY, CDR2 SVGAGI. Trimming left V 7 bases short and J 2 bases short, with 17 bases between. The CDR3 here is CASTRDKGRQETQYF. The CDR3 DNA follows: TGTGCCAGCACCCGGGATAAGGGCCGACAAGAGACCCAGTACTTC.

This clone was observed at least ten times. The rearrangement joins TRBV5-6 to TRBJ2-7; 11 nucleotides align to TRBD2. Germline-derived CDR1 and CDR2 are SGHDT and YYEEEE. The CDR3 spans 16 residues. With V trimmed by 3 bases and J by 4 bases, 9 bases remained unmatched. The CDR3 is CASSWRLAGKEYEQYF. The CDR3 bases are TGTGCCAGCAGCTGGCGACTAGCGGGAAAGGAGTACGAGCAGTACTTC. The full variable domain, in which reference TRBV5-6 and TRBJ2-7 provide the parts outside the CDR3, is DAGVTQSPTHLIKTRGQQVTLRCSPKSGHDTVSWYQQALGQGPQFIFQYYEEEERQRGNFPDRFSGHQFPNYSSELNVNALLLGDSALYLCASSWRLAGKEYEQYFGPGTRLTVT.

The chain has TRBV11-2 and TRBJ2-2, with TRBD2 as a possible D gene (5 bases). Between the trimmed V and J ends, which lost 3 bases and 0 bases, there was a span of 14 bases. From germline, CDR1 is SGHAT and CDR2 FQNNGV. The length of the CDR3 is 17 residues. CDR3 residues: CASSFPSGGPNTGELFF. CDR3 sequence (DNA): TGTGCCAGCAGCTTTCCTTCGGGCGGGCCGAACACCGGGGAGCTGTTTTTT.

The chain combines TRBV7-2 with TRBJ2-7; D uncertain. Germline loops: CDR1 SGHTA, CDR2 FQGNSA. This CDR3 has 12 residues. Trimming pared 5 bases from V and 3 bases from J, leaving 8 bases between. The CDR3 sequence is CASSVTLYEQYF. CDR3 bases: TGTGCCAGCAGCGTAACTCTCTACGAGCAGTACTTC.

This chain connects TRBV7-9 to TRBJ2-1, with 10 bases aligning to TRBD1. Germline trimming cut 3 bases from V and 6 bases from J; bases unmatched to any gene: 8. The CDR3 is 16 amino acids. Germline loops: CDR1 SEHNR, CDR2 FQNEAQ (reference sequence). CDR3 loop: CASSLETGGFRNEQFF. CDR3 DNA: TGTGCCAGCAGCTTGGAGACAGGGGGCTTTCGCAATGAGCAGTTCTTC. The whole variable domain, filled in from reference TRBV7-9 and TRBJ2-1, reads DTGVSQNPRHKITKRGQNVTFRCDPISEHNRLYWYRQTLGQGPEFLTYFQNEAQLEKSRLLSDRFSAERPKGSFSTLEIQRTEQGDSAMYLCASSLETGGFRNEQFFGPGTRLTVL.

The chain recombines TRBV19 with TRBJ1-5; D may be TRBD1 (5 bases). The CDR3 spans 13 residues. CDR1 is LNHDA and CDR2 is SQIVND in the germline V gene (reference sequence). V lost 6 bases, J lost 5 bases, and 11 bases lay in between. CDR3 sequence reads: CASRGPVHQPQHF. The CDR3 DNA follows: TGTGCCAGTAGGGGGCCCGTCCATCAGCCCCAGCATTTT.

V usage is TRBV19 and J usage is TRBJ1-6, with D hard to call. This CDR3 is built from 14 residues. Trimming took 0 bases from V and 8 from J, leaving 8 bases between them. Germline V gene lookup returns CDR1 LNHDA and CDR2 SQIVND (reference sequence). The CDR3 is CASSIEEADSPLHF. The DNA for the CDR3 is TGTGCCAGTAGTATAGAGGAGGCAGATTCACCCCTCCACTTT.

This clone was detected once. The genes are TRBV7-9 and TRBJ2-7; TRBD2 matches at 11 bases. Trimming removed 4 bases from V and 2 bases from J; junction bases left unmatched: 10. The CDR3 runs to 17 residues. CDR1 SEHNR and CDR2 FQNEAQ come from the germline V gene (reference sequence). The CDR3 sequence is CASSSPRSGLAAYEQYF. CDR3 bases: TGTGCCAGCAGCTCTCCGCGCTCGGGACTAGCGGCCTACGAGCAGTACTTC.

The V call is TRBV5-1, the J call TRBJ2-1; 9 nucleotides match TRBD2. J was trimmed by 15 bases and V by 7 bases; bases with no gene match: 17. This CDR3 has 14 amino acids. Germline CDR1 SGHRS, CDR2 YFSETQ. The CDR3 DNA is TGCGCCAGCGGCATAGATGGCGGGAGGGCCGGTTTGTTCTTC. The encoded protein is CASGIDGGRAGLFF. Variable domain in full (rest from reference TRBV5-1 and TRBJ2-1): KAGVTQTPRYLIKTRGQQVTLSCSPISGHRSVSWYQQTPGQGLQFLFEYFSETQRNKGNFPGRFSGRQFSNSRSEMNVSTLELGDSALYLCASGIDGGRAGLFFGPGTRLTVL.

The V call is TRBV18, the J call TRBJ2-1; 9 nucleotides line up with TRBD2. Germline V gives CDR1 KGHSH, CDR2 LQKENI. Trimming cost V 3 bases and J 1 base; bases outside gene matches: 4. This CDR3 comprises 16 residues. CDR3 DNA sequence: TGTGCCAGCTCACCTGCTAGCGGGAAATCCTACAATGAGCAGTTCTTC. It yields the protein CASSPASGKSYNEQFF.

V gene TRBV27 combines with J gene TRBJ1-1; D is possibly TRBD1 (5 bases). The CDR3 totals 14 residues. The germline gives CDR1 MNHEY, CDR2 SMNVEV (reference sequence). V gave up 8 bases and J gave up 4 bases, with 17 bases separating them. The CDR3 region has the DNA TGTGCCAGCGTCCCCGGGGGTATTGCCACTGAAGCTTTCTTT. Translated, it gives CASVPGGIATEAFF.

This clone was counted once. The CDR3 sequence: CASSSYLSSYEQYF. As DNA, the CDR3 is TGTGCCAGCAGCTCCTACTTGAGCTCCTACGAGCAGTACTTC. The J gene is TRBJ2-7, the V gene TRBV7-9; D uncertain. Germline V gives CDR1 SEHNR, CDR2 FQNEAQ (reference sequence). Trimming shortened V by 4 bases and J by 0 bases, and 10 bases separated the two germline ends. The CDR3 sequence is 14 residues long.

This clone was recorded once. Within the sample, other DNA sequences also encode this same CDR3. J is TRBJ1-2 and V is TRBV18, with D perhaps matching TRBD1 (5 bases). Trimming cost V 3 bases and J 2 bases, with 7 bases left between them. This CDR3 comprises 13 residues. Germline CDR1 KGHSH, CDR2 LQKENI. The CDR3, as DNA: TGTGCCAGCTCACCTTCAGGGAACTATGGCTACACCTTC. Its protein product is CASSPSGNYGYTF.

The chain joins TRBV28 to TRBJ1-5; D remains ambiguous. This CDR3 contains 12 residues. V was trimmed by 3 bases and J by 3 bases, leaving 3 bases between them. Germline V gene lookup returns CDR1 MDHEN and CDR2 SYDVKM. As DNA, the CDR3 is TGTGCCAGCAGTTTGGCCAATCAGCCCCAGCATTTT. Protein sequence: CASSLANQPQHF. Looking up the rest from reference TRBV28 and TRBJ1-5 gives the full variable domain: DVKVTQSSRYLVKRTGEKVFLECVQDMDHENMFWYRQDPGLGLRLIYFSYDVKMKEKGDIPEGYSVSREKKERFSLILESASTNQTSMYLCASSLANQPQHFGDGTRLSIL.

V usage is TRBV9 and J usage is TRBJ2-1; 15 bases agree with TRBD2. From germline, CDR1 is SGDLS and CDR2 YYNGEE. The CDR3 runs 18 residues. Trimming removed 4 bases from V and 6 bases from J; junction bases left unmatched: 11. This chain's CDR3 is CASSPPGLAGGRANEQFF. DNA of the CDR3: TGTGCCAGCAGCCCCCCGGGACTAGCGGGAGGTCGGGCCAATGAGCAGTTCTTC.

The genes are TRBV7-2 and TRBJ1-6, with 10 bases identical to TRBD1. Germline V gene lookup returns CDR1 SGHTA and CDR2 FQGNSA. The trim removed 5 bases at V and 6 bases at J, leaving 4 bases unmatched. The CDR3 length is 15 residues. CDR3 in DNA: TGTGCCAGCAGCCCCCGGGACAGGGGTAATTCACCCCTCCACTTT. Its protein is CASSPRDRGNSPLHF.

V gene TRBV9 combines with J gene TRBJ2-5; a weak D match, TRBD2 (6 bases). Trimming took 4 bases from V and 2 from J, leaving 9 bases between them. The germline V gene has CDR1 SGDLS and CDR2 YYNGEE. The CDR3 has 13 residues. The CDR3 here is CASSSREQETQYF. CDR3 bases: TGTGCCAGCAGCTCCCGGGAGCAAGAGACCCAGTACTTC. The variable domain in full, completed from reference TRBV9 and TRBJ2-5, reads DSGVTQTPKHLITATGQRVTLRCSPRSGDLSVYWYQQSLDQGLQFLIQYYNGEERAKGNILERFSAQQFPDLHSELNLSSLELGDSALYFCASSSREQETQYFGPGTRLLVL.

CDR3 amino acids: CASSLLTSGRSGELFF. In DNA, the CDR3 is TGTGCCAGCAGCTTGTTGACTAGCGGGAGGTCCGGGGAGCTGTTTTTT. J is TRBJ2-2 and V is TRBV5-8, with 13 positions matching TRBD2. With V trimmed by 1 base and J by 6 bases, 3 bases remained unmatched. Looked up from germline, CDR1 is SGHTS and CDR2 is YDEGEE. The CDR3 extends over 16 amino acids. Full variable domain (rest looked up from reference TRBV5-8 and TRBJ2-2): EAGVTQSPTHLIKTRGQQATLRCSPISGHTSVYWYQQALGLGLQFLLWYDEGEERNRGNFPPRFSGRQFPNYSSELNVNALELEDSALYLCASSLLTSGRSGELFFGEGSRLTVL.

The chain uses TRBV27 and TRBJ2-6; the match to TRBD2 covers 8 bases. The CDR3 totals 15 residues. Germline V gene lookup returns CDR1 MNHEY and CDR2 SMNVEV (reference sequence). With 5 bases clipped from V and 5 bases from J, the junction kept 5 bases outside the gene matches. The CDR3 region has the DNA TGTGCCAGCAGTCCCGGGAGGGCGAGGGCCAACGTCCTGACTTTC. Amino acid sequence: CASSPGRARANVLTF.

J is TRBJ1-5 and V is TRBV19, with 8 bases fitting TRBD1. The CDR3 consists of 13 residues. Germline assignment: CDR1 LNHDA and CDR2 SQIVND (reference sequence). V shed 3 bases, J shed 6 bases, and the junction held 1 base outside the gene matches. CDR3 amino acids: CASSMDRVQPQHF. CDR3 bases: TGTGCCAGTAGTATGGACAGGGTTCAGCCCCAGCATTTT.

The chain links TRBV19 to TRBJ2-1; TRBD1 matches at 7 bases. The CDR3 is 14 amino acids. J was trimmed by 9 bases and V by 3 bases; bases with no gene match: 8. CDR1 is LNHDA and CDR2 is SQIVND in the germline V gene (reference sequence). CDR3 coding DNA: TGTGCCAGTAGTATGCAGGGGGTTCTTGGTGAGCAGTTCTTC. Protein sequence: CASSMQGVLGEQFF.

J is TRBJ1-5 and V is TRBV7-2; tentative D call: TRBD1 (5 bases). Trimming left V 2 bases short and J 4 bases short, with 12 bases between. Germline assignment: CDR1 SGHTA and CDR2 FQGNSA. This CDR3 is built from 15 residues. The CDR3 DNA is TGTGCCAGCAGCTTAAAGGTGGGGGGTAATCAGCCCCAGCATTTT. Amino acids: CASSLKVGGNQPQHF.